This is a list of T cell receptor beta chains from one sample in a study of blood T cell repertoires in COVID-19. Sequencing used immunoSEQ multiplex PCR; TCRdb keeps in-frame clones, though not all of them. The profile shows roughly 180,000 clones, about 80% of them singletons. The sequenced material came from peripheral blood. Receptors originate from a woman between 50 and 59 years old with active or convalescent COVID-19. The CDR3 runs from the conserved cysteine through the conserved F or W. A D gene is named only where the DNA matches it firmly. The size of a clone is reported for some rows only, either as once, few or many, or as a class for expanded clones.

>TRBJ2-3|TRBD1|once|TRBV5-1
TGCGCCAGCAGCGCGGACAGGGGGTCCACAGATACGCAGTATTTT
CASSADRGSTDTQYF
>TRBJ2-1|.|.|TRBV5-6
TGTGCCAGCAGCTTGGAACTAGCCCTAAACAATGAGCAGTTCTTC
CASSLELALNNEQFF
>TRBJ2-7|TRBD2|.|TRBV3-1/TRBV3-2
TGTGCCAGCAGCCAAGATAGGGAGGGTAAGACCTACGAGCAGTACTTC
CASSQDREGKTYEQYF
>TRBJ2-7|.|.|TRBV4-3
TGCGCCAGCAGCCAAGAGTCAGGAGAGGGCGAGCAGTACTTC
CASSQESGEGEQYF
>TRBJ2-7|.|.|TRBV11-2
TGTGCCAGCAGCTTAGGTCCCAGTAGCGGCTCCTACGAGCAGTACTTC
CASSLGPSSGSYEQYF
>TRBJ2-5|.|.|TRBV7-8
TGTGCCAGCAGCCCGACAGGAATCCAAGAGACCCAGTACTTC
CASSPTGIQETQYF
>TRBJ1-3|TRBD1|.|TRBV7-2
TGTGCCAGCAGCCCTGGGACAGGGACCCCCGCCAGGTCTGGAAACACCATATATTTT
CASSPGTGTPARSGNTIYF
>TRBJ2-5|.|.|TRBV4-3
TGCGCCAGCAGCCAACGCCCAATCCAGGGGAAAGAGACCCAGTACTTC
CASSQRPIQGKETQYF
>TRBJ1-4|TRBD1|.|TRBV11-2
TGTGCCAGCAGTTTACAGGGGATTCGGGAAAAACTGTTTTTT
CASSLQGIREKLFF
>TRBJ1-5|.|once|TRBV7-9
TGTGCCAGCAGCTTAACGGCGGCGGCGGCTCAGCCCCAGCATTTT
CASSLTAAAAQPQHF
>TRBJ2-3|TRBD2|few|TRBV11-3
TGTGCCAGCAGCCGACTAGCGGGGGCCAAGGCAGATACGCAGTATTTT
CASSRLAGAKADTQYF
>TRBJ1-5|TRBD1|.|TRBV7-2
TGTGCCAGCAGCTTACAGGGGGCCGGCAATCAGCCCCAGCATTTT
CASSLQGAGNQPQHF
>TRBJ1-4|.|.|TRBV5-1
TGCGCCAGCAGCACGGGACGGGGGACAACTAATGAAAAACTGTTTTTT
CASSTGRGTTNEKLFF